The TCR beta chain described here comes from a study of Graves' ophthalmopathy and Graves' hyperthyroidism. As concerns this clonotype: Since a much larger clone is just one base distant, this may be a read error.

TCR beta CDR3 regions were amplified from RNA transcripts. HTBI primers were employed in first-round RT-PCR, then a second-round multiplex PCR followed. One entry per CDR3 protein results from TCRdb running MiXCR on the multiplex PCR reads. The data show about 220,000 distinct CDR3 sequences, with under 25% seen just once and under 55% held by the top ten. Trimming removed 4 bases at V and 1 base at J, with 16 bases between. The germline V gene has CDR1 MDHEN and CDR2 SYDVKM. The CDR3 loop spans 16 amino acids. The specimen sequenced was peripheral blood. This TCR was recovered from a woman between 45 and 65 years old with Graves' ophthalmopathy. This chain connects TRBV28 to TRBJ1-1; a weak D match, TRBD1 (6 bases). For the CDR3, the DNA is TGTGCCAGCAGTTCAAGGACAGCGAGATCGAACACTGAAGCTTTCTTT. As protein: CASSSRTARSNTEAFF.